The 29 T cell receptor beta chains below were found in one sample sequenced in a study of T cell responses to AZD1222 COVID-19 vaccine. TCRdb's table, derived via immunoSEQ multiplex PCR, lists solely in-frame clones and lacks some. The sample has 95,000 to 110,000 clones, about 92% seen once. Sample: peripheral blood, taken 28 days after the second AZD1222 dose. The receptors stem from an adult who received the AZD1222 COVID-19 vaccine.

This chain joins TRBV14 and TRBJ2-1; possibly TRBD1 for D (6 bases). The CDR3 contains 13 residues. Germline V gene data show CDR1 as SGHDN and CDR2 as FVKESK. V lost 5 bases and J lost 12, with 17 bases in between. DNA of the CDR3: TGTGCCAGCAGCGAGGGGGTCCTCCAGTGGCAGTTCTTC. Translation gives CASSEGVLQWQFF.

This chain links TRBV5-1 with TRBJ2-7; no firm D call. The germline V gene has CDR1 SGHRS and CDR2 YFSETQ. CDR3 length equals 13 residues. V was cut by 0 bases and J by 5 bases, with 9 bases left in between. The CDR3 coding sequence is TGCGCCAGCAGCTTGGAGGTTAGTGACGAGCAGTACTTC. It yields the protein CASSLEVSDEQYF.

The gene calls are TRBV30 and TRBJ1-2; a weak D match, TRBD1 (5 bases). The CDR3 is made up of 13 amino acids. Germline-derived CDR1 and CDR2 are GTSNPN and SVGIG (reference sequence). The V end was cut by 2 bases, the J end by 4 bases, with 11 bases between. CDR3: CAWSLGDRYGYTF. The CDR3 nucleotides read TGTGCCTGGAGTTTGGGGGACCGCTATGGCTACACCTTC.

The chain combines TRBV9 with TRBJ2-2; D not resolved. Trimming left V 4 bases short and J 7 bases short, with 8 bases between. This CDR3 comprises 12 residues. Germline V gives CDR1 SGDLS, CDR2 YYNGEE. The CDR3 is CASSPPVGELFF. CDR3 in DNA: TGTGCCAGCAGCCCCCCGGTCGGGGAGCTGTTTTTT.

This chain connects TRBV19 to TRBJ2-4; D perhaps matches TRBD1 (6 bases). Trimming removed 3 bases from V and 1 base from J, with 10 bases in between. Germline lookup yields CDR1 LNHDA and CDR2 SQIVND (reference sequence). This CDR3 is 15 amino acids long. The CDR3 loop is CASSILDSAKNIQYF. The CDR3 nucleotides read TGTGCCAGTAGTATCCTGGACAGCGCCAAAAACATTCAGTACTTC.

The chain employs TRBV28 and TRBJ1-6, with a tentative D call TRBD1 (5 bases). CDR1 is MDHEN and CDR2 is SYDVKM in the germline V gene. CDR3 length equals 13 residues. V lost 2 bases and J lost 11, with 10 bases in between. CDR3 loop: CASSLVPGAPLHF. CDR3 nucleotide sequence: TGTGCCAGCAGTTTAGTACCGGGGGCACCCCTCCACTTT.

The chain is built from TRBV9 and TRBJ2-2, with a weak D call TRBD1 (6 bases). CDR1 is SGDLS and CDR2 is YYNGEE in the germline V gene. The length of the CDR3 is 15 residues. V lost 3 bases and J 3 bases, leaving 12 bases between the germline ends. CDR3 amino acids: CASSDTGSYTGELFF. The DNA of the CDR3 is TGTGCCAGCAGCGATACAGGGTCGTACACCGGGGAGCTGTTTTTT. Drawing the rest from reference TRBV9 and TRBJ2-2, the complete variable domain is DSGVTQTPKHLITATGQRVTLRCSPRSGDLSVYWYQQSLDQGLQFLIQYYNGEERAKGNILERFSAQQFPDLHSELNLSSLELGDSALYFCASSDTGSYTGELFFGEGSRLTVL.

J is TRBJ2-7 and V is TRBV1; the table's D call of TRBD2 was not tested on the DNA. TRBV1 corresponds to a pseudogene. The CDR3 sequence is 13 residues long. The CDR3 is CTSSPKTTYEQYF. In nucleotides, the CDR3 is TGCACCAGCAGCCCTAAAACGACCTACGAGCAGTACTTC.

The genes are TRBV19 and TRBJ1-5; the match to TRBD1 covers 8 bases. The CDR3 sequence is 13 residues long. Germline V gene sequence: CDR1 LNHDA, CDR2 SQIVND (reference sequence). V shed 10 bases, J shed 4 bases, and the junction held 6 bases outside the gene matches. The DNA of the CDR3 is TGTGCCACCCTAGGACAGGGTAATCAGCCCCAGCATTTT. This codes for CATLGQGNQPQHF. The full variable domain, its missing parts supplied by reference TRBV19 and TRBJ1-5, is DGGITQSPKYLFRKEGQNVTLSCEQNLNHDAMYWYRQDPGQGLRLIYYSQIVNDFQKGDIAEGYSVSREKKESFPLTVTSAQKNPTAFYLCATLGQGNQPQHFGDGTRLSIL.

The V call is TRBV7-8, the J call TRBJ1-4, with D hard to call. V shed 3 bases and J shed 3 bases, with 8 bases lying between them. Germline V gives CDR1 SGHVS, CDR2 FQNEAQ. This CDR3 has 14 residues. CDR3 in DNA: TGTGCCAGCAGCTTTCCTGGGGCTAATGAAAAACTGTTTTTT. This translates into CASSFPGANEKLFF.

The rearrangement links TRBV5-1 to TRBJ1-3; no clear D. V lost 0 bases and J lost 0, with 7 bases in between. CDR3 size: 15 residues. Germline V gene lookup returns CDR1 SGHRS and CDR2 YFSETQ. In DNA, the CDR3 is TGCGCCAGCAGCTTGGAATCGAGCTCTGGAAACACCATATATTTT. It specifies CASSLESSSGNTIYF.

The V gene is TRBV28, the J gene TRBJ1-4; 8 bases line up with TRBD1. V trimming: 3 bases; J trimming: 10 bases; junction bases outside the gene matches: 7. Per germline, CDR1 MDHEN and CDR2 SYDVKM. The CDR3 loop spans 14 amino acids. The CDR3 region is CASSFGQGAGKLFF. DNA for the CDR3: TGTGCCAGCAGTTTCGGCCAGGGGGCAGGAAAACTGTTTTTT. Full variable domain (outside the CDR3, taken from reference TRBV28 and TRBJ1-4): DVKVTQSSRYLVKRTGEKVFLECVQDMDHENMFWYRQDPGLGLRLIYFSYDVKMKEKGDIPEGYSVSREKKERFSLILESASTNQTSMYLCASSFGQGAGKLFFGSGTQLSVL.

V usage is TRBV27 and J usage is TRBJ1-6, with a tentative D call TRBD1 (5 bases). With 6 bases removed from V and 8 bases from J, the gap between germline ends came to 23 bases. CDR1 and CDR2 (germline): MNHEY, SMNVEV (reference sequence). This CDR3 comprises 17 residues. In DNA form, the CDR3 reads TGTGCCAGCAGCCGCTCCGGGGACCCCTCGCCCTATTCACCCCTCCACTTT. It encodes CASSRSGDPSPYSPLHF.

The CDR3 region is CACHPPRTRDGYTF. The CDR3 DNA reads as TGTGCCTGCCATCCGCCAAGGACCCGCGATGGCTACACCTTC. V and J are TRBV30 and TRBJ1-2, with D unresolved. Deletions cut 6 bases from V and 6 bases from J, with 20 bases between. The length of the CDR3 is 14 residues. Germline loops: CDR1 GTSNPN, CDR2 SVGIG (reference sequence).

Details on this clone: One end of the junction varies from germline; a read error may be responsible. In the same sample, other DNA sequences code for this CDR3. This chain uses TRBV7-9 with TRBJ2-7; 7 positions agree with TRBD2. Germline V CDR1 and CDR2: SEHNR, FQNEAQ (reference sequence). CDR3 length: 13 amino acids. CDR3 in amino acids: CASSLAEYYEQYF. CDR3 nucleotides: TGTGCCAGCAGCCTAGCGGAATACTACGAGCAGTACTTC.

This clone has a single count. The gene calls are TRBV10-3 and TRBJ2-1; the D is unclear. CDR1 and CDR2 (germline): ENHRY, SYGVKD. V lost 6 bases, J lost 9 bases, and 9 bases lay in between. This CDR3 is built from 11 residues. Here the CDR3 DNA reads TGTGCCATCAGCCCCCAGAGTGAGCAGTTCTTC. It encodes CAISPQSEQFF.

The V and J genes are TRBV5-4 and TRBJ2-7; 10 nucleotides match TRBD1. Per germline, CDR1 SGHNT and CDR2 YYREEE (reference sequence). The CDR3 has 14 amino acids. With V trimmed by 4 bases and J by 2 bases, 3 bases remained unmatched. CDR3 coding DNA: TGTGCCAGCAGCGGCGGACAGGGGGCCTACGAGCAGTACTTC. Translation gives CASSGGQGAYEQYF.

The chain joins TRBV7-9 to TRBJ1-4; D is possibly TRBD1 (5 bases). The length of the CDR3 is 14 residues. The V gene lost 5 bases and the J gene lost 8 bases, with 15 bases spanning the gap. The germline V gene has CDR1 SEHNR and CDR2 FQNEAQ (reference sequence). The CDR3 region has the DNA TGTGCCAGCAGCCAGATGGTCGACAGAGAAAAACTGTTTTTT. Translation gives CASSQMVDREKLFF. Full variable domain (rest looked up from reference TRBV7-9 and TRBJ1-4): DTGVSQNPRHKITKRGQNVTFRCDPISEHNRLYWYRQTLGQGPEFLTYFQNEAQLEKSRLLSDRFSAERPKGSFSTLEIQRTEQGDSAMYLCASSQMVDREKLFFGSGTQLSVL.

The chain couples TRBV3-1 (or the pseudogene TRBV3-2) to TRBJ1-2; weak D call: TRBD1 (6 bases). The CDR3 is 13 amino acids. The germline V and J ends were trimmed by 6 bases and 3 bases, with 11 bases remaining between them. Germline lookup yields CDR1 LGHDT and CDR2 YNNKEL (reference sequence). CDR3 nucleotides: TGTGCCAGCAGGGACAGTATGGACTATGGCTACACCTTC. Its translation is CASRDSMDYGYTF.

The J gene is TRBJ2-1, the V gene TRBV5-1; possibly TRBD1 for D (7 bases). Deletions cut 4 bases from V and 2 bases from J, with 13 bases between. The CDR3 totals 15 residues. Germline V gene lookup returns CDR1 SGHRS and CDR2 YFSETQ. The CDR3 loop reads CASSRTGEAYNEQFF. DNA for the CDR3: TGCGCCAGCAGCAGAACAGGGGAGGCCTACAATGAGCAGTTCTTC.

The J gene is TRBJ1-6, the V gene TRBV3-1 (or the pseudogene TRBV3-2); 7 bases are shared with TRBD1. Per germline, CDR1 LGHDT and CDR2 YNNKEL (reference sequence). With 6 bases clipped from V and 5 bases from J, the junction kept 4 bases outside the gene matches. This CDR3 has 14 amino acids. CDR3 sequence (DNA): TGTGCCAGCAGGGGGGACAGAGATAATTCACCCCTCCACTTT. As protein: CASRGDRDNSPLHF.

The CDR3 DNA sequence: TGTGCCAGTAGTAGAGGACAGATCCAAGAGACCCAGTACTTC. Its translation is CASSRGQIQETQYF. The chain uses TRBV19 and TRBJ2-5; TRBD1 might be the D (6 bases). Germline values: CDR1 LNHDA, CDR2 SQIVND (reference sequence). This CDR3 spans 14 amino acids. The V end lost 4 bases, the J end lost 1 base, and 10 bases lay between the germline ends.

CDR3 in amino acids: CASSVEANGGEQFF. The CDR3 nucleotides are TGTGCCAGCAGCGTAGAGGCGAACGGGGGTGAGCAGTTCTTC. This sequence joins TRBV9 and TRBJ2-1, with a tentative D call TRBD2 (6 bases). Germline V lookup: CDR1 SGDLS, CDR2 YYNGEE. This CDR3 has 14 amino acids. Trimming took off 0 bases at V and 9 bases at J, with 13 bases between the two ends. Filled out from reference TRBV9 and TRBJ2-1, the complete variable domain reads DSGVTQTPKHLITATGQRVTLRCSPRSGDLSVYWYQQSLDQGLQFLIQYYNGEERAKGNILERFSAQQFPDLHSELNLSSLELGDSALYFCASSVEANGGEQFFGPGTRLTVL.

V usage is TRBV3-1 (or the pseudogene TRBV3-2) and J usage is TRBJ2-1, with D possibly matching TRBD2 (5 bases). The germline V gene encodes CDR1 LGHDT and CDR2 YNNKEL (reference sequence). Trimming cost V 4 bases and J 2 bases, with 9 bases left between them. The CDR3 extends over 14 amino acids. The CDR3 protein is CASSRSGTYNEQFF. Here the CDR3 DNA reads TGTGCCAGCAGCCGGAGCGGAACCTACAATGAGCAGTTCTTC.

J is TRBJ2-1 and V is TRBV7-2, with 14 bases identical to TRBD2. The CDR3 contains 15 residues. The junction had 3 bases not matched to a gene; V was cut back by 5 bases and J by 6 bases. Germline V lookup: CDR1 SGHTA, CDR2 FQGNSA. The CDR3 DNA reads as TGTGCCAGCAGCATCGGACTAGCGGGAGGCAATGAGCAGTTCTTC. This encodes CASSIGLAGGNEQFF.

The chain has TRBV11-3 and TRBJ2-1, with 12 bases matching TRBD2. This CDR3 has 15 residues. CDR1 SGHNT and CDR2 YENEEA come from the germline V gene. The junction had 3 bases not matched to a gene; V was cut back by 3 bases and J by 6 bases. CDR3 in amino acids: CASSFSSGGANEQFF. As DNA, the CDR3 is TGTGCCAGCAGCTTTTCTAGCGGGGGGGCCAATGAGCAGTTCTTC.

The J gene is TRBJ1-4, the V gene TRBV19, with 9 bases that match TRBD1. There are 16 residues in the CDR3. Germline-derived CDR1 and CDR2 are LNHDA and SQIVND (reference sequence). The junction had 6 bases not matched to a gene; V was cut back by 3 bases and J by 4 bases. CDR3 region: CASSMGQGWDNEKLFF. CDR3 nucleotides: TGTGCCAGTAGTATGGGACAGGGCTGGGATAATGAAAAACTGTTTTTT.

This CDR3 reads CASSPRSAGSNQPQHF. CDR3 in DNA: TGTGCCAGCTCACCACGTTCCGCCGGTAGCAATCAGCCCCAGCATTTT. The chain recombines TRBV18 with TRBJ1-5; D gene uncertain. CDR3 length equals 16 residues. With 1 base removed from V and 0 bases from J, the gap between germline ends came to 10 bases. CDR1 and CDR2 (germline): KGHSH, LQKENI.

The chain links TRBV18 to TRBJ1-1; no clear D. The germline V gene encodes CDR1 KGHSH and CDR2 LQKENI. Between the trimmed V and J ends, which lost 6 bases and 3 bases, there was a span of 11 bases. The CDR3 sequence is 13 residues long. DNA for the CDR3: TGTGCCAGCTCGTCCAAAGACGACACTGAAGCTTTCTTT. This codes for CASSSKDDTEAFF.